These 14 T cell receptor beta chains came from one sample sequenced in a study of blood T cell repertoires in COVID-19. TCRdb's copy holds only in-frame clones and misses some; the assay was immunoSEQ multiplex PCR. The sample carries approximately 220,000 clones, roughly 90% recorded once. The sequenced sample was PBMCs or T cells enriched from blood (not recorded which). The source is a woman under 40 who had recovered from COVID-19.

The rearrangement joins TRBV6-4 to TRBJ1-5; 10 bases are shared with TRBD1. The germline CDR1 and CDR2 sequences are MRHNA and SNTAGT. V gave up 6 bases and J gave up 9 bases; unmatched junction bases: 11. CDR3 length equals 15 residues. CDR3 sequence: CASRLTGTGETPQHF. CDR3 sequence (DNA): TGTGCCAGCAGACTCACCGGGACAGGGGAGACGCCCCAGCATTTT.

As DNA, the CDR3 is TGCGCCAGCAGCCAGGTTCAGGGGTCAAAATCACCCCTCCACTTT. It translates to CASSQVQGSKSPLHF. The rearrangement links TRBV4-1 to TRBJ1-6, with a weak D call TRBD1 (6 bases). The CDR3 is made up of 15 amino acids. Germline CDR1 is MGHRA and CDR2 is YSYEKL. V was pared by 3 bases and J by 10 bases, with 16 bases between.

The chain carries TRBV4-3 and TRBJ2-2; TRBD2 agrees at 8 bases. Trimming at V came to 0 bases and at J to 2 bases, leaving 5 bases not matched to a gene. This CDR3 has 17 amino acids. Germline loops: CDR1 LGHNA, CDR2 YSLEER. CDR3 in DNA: TGCGCCAGCAGCCAAGATCGGAGCGGGGGTAACACCGGGGAGCTGTTTTTT. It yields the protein CASSQDRSGGNTGELFF.

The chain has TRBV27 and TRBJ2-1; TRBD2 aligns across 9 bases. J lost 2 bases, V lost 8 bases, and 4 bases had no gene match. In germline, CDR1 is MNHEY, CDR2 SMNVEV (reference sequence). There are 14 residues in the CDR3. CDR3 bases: TGTGCCAGCGCCAGCGGGGGGACCTACAATGAGCAGTTCTTC. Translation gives CASASGGTYNEQFF.

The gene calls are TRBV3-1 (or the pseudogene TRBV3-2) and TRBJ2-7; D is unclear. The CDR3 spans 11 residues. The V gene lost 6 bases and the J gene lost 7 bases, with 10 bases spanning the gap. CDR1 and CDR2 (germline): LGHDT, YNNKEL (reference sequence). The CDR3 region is CASSSTAEQYF. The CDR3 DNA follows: TGTGCCAGCAGTTCCACAGCTGAGCAGTACTTC.

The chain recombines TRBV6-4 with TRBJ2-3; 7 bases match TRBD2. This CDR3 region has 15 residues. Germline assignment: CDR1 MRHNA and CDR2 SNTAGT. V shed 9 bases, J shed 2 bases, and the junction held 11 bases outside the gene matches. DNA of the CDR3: TGTGCCAGTCTAGGAAGCGGGATCAACACAGATACGCAGTATTTT. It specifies CASLGSGINTDTQYF.

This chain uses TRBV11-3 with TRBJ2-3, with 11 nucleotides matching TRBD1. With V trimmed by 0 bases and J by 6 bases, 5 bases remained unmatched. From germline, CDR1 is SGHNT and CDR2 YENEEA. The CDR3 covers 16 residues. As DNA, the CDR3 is TGTGCCAGCAGCTTAGAGTGGACAGGGGGCGCGGATACGCAGTATTTT. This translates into CASSLEWTGGADTQYF.

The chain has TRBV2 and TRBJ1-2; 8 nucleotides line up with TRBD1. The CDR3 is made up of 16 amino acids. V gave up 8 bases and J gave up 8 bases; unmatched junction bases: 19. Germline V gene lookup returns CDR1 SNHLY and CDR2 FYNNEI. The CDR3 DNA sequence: TGTGCCAGCCTATTCATCAACCTACAGGGGGTATGGGGCTACACCTTC. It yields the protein CASLFINLQGVWGYTF.

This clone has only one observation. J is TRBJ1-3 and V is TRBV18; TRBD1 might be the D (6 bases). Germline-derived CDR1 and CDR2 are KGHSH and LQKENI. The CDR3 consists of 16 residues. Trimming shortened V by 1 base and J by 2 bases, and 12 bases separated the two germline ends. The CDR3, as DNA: TGTGCCAGCTCACCACTTCAACAGGGAACTGGAAACACCATATATTTT. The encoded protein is CASSPLQQGTGNTIYF.

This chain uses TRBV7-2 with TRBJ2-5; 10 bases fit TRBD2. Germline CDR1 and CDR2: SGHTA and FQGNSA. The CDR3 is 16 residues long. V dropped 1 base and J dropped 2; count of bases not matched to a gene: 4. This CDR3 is CASSLGAAGGQETQYF. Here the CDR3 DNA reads TGTGCCAGCAGCTTAGGAGCAGCGGGGGGGCAAGAGACCCAGTACTTC.

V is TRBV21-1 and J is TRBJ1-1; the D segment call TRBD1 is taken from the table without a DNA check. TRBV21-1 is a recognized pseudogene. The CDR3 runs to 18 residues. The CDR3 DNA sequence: TGTGCCAGCAGCAAAGAGAAGGACGGGGACAGGGGTTCATCTGAAGCTTTCTTT. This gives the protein CASSKEKDGDRGSSEAFF.

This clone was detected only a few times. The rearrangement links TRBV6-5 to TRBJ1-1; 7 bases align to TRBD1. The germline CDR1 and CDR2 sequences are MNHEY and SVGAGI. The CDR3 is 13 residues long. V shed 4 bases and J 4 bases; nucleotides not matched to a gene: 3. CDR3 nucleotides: TGTGCCAGCAGTTGGGGACAGAGCACTGAAGCTTTCTTT. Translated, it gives CASSWGQSTEAFF.

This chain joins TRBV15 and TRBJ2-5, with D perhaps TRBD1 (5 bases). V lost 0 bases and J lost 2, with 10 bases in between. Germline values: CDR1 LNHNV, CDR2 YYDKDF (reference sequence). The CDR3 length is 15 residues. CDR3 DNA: TGTGCCACCAGCAGAGATATTAGACAGCAAGAGACCCAGTACTTC. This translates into CATSRDIRQQETQYF.

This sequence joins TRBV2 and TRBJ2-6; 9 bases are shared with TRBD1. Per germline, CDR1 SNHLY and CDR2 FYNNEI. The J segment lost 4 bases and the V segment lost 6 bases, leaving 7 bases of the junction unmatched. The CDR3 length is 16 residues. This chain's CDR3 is CASSSDRGRGANVLTF. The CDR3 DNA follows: TGTGCCAGCAGCTCTGACAGGGGGAGAGGGGCCAACGTCCTGACTTTC.